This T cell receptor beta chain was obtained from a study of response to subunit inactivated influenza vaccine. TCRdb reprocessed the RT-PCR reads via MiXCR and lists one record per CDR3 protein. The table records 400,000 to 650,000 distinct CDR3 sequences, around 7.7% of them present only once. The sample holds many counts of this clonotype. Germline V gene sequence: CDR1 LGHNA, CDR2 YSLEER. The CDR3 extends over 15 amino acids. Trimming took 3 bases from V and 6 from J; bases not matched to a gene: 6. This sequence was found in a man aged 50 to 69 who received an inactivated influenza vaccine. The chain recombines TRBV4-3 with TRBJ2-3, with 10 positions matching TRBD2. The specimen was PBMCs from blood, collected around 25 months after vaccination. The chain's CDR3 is CASSHRTSGVDTQYF. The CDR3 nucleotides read TGCGCCAGCAGCCACCGGACTAGCGGAGTGGATACGCAGTATTTT.